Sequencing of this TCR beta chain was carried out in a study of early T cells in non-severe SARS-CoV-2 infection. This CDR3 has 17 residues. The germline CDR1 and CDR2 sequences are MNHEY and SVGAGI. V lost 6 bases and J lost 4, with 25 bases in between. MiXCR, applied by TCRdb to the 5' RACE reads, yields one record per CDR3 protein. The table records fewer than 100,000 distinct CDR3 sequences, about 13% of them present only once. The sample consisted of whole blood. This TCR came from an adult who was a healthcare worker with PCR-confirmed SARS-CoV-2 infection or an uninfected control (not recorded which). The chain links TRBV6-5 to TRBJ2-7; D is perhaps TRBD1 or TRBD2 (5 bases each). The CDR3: CASSTPRRSPWGYEQYF. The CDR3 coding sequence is TGTGCCAGCAGCACACCCCGGCGGTCGCCCTGGGGGTACGAGCAGTACTTC.